The next 5 T cell receptor beta chains were all read from a single sample in a study of early T cells in non-severe SARS-CoV-2 infection. TCRdb analysed the 5' RACE reads with MiXCR anew, one entry per CDR3 protein. The data hold about 61,000 distinct CDR3 sequences, with around 12% observed a single time. The source was whole blood, collected at baseline. These receptors were obtained from an adult who was a healthcare worker with PCR-confirmed SARS-CoV-2 infection or an uninfected control (not recorded which). The donor label of this sample is uncertain.

The CDR3: CAWSVGTVAFQYF. As DNA, the CDR3 is TGTGCCTGGAGTGTGGGGACAGTAGCATTTCAGTACTTC. The chain joins TRBV30 to TRBJ2-4; the match to TRBD1 covers 7 bases. Germline values: CDR1 GTSNPN, CDR2 SVGIG (reference sequence). V dropped 0 bases and J dropped 11; count of bases not matched to a gene: 7. The CDR3 sequence is 13 residues long.

This clonotype was seen a few times. The chain combines TRBV27 with TRBJ2-3; maybe TRBD1 (6 bases). Germline loops: CDR1 MNHEY, CDR2 SMNVEV (reference sequence). V dropped 3 bases and J dropped 2 bases, with 9 bases sitting between them. There are 14 residues in the CDR3. CDR3 sequence: CASSFQGTTDTQYF. DNA of the CDR3: TGTGCCAGCAGTTTTCAGGGGACCACAGATACGCAGTATTTT.

This clonotype has more than one count but fewer than ten. J is TRBJ2-2 and V is TRBV7-6; a weak D match, TRBD2 (6 bases). Germline assignment: CDR1 SGHVS and CDR2 FNYEAQ. The CDR3 covers 16 residues. The V gene lost 0 bases and the J gene lost 3 bases, with 11 bases spanning the gap. The CDR3 sequence is CASSLAAAGYTGELFF. DNA of the CDR3: TGTGCCAGCAGCTTAGCGGCGGCGGGGTACACCGGGGAGCTGTTTTTT.

A few counts support this clonotype. This chain uses TRBV5-6 with TRBJ2-5; TRBD2 matches at 9 bases. This CDR3 is built from 17 residues. J was trimmed by 1 base and V by 1 base; bases with no gene match: 8. Germline V gene sequence: CDR1 SGHDT, CDR2 YYEEEE. Written as DNA, the CDR3 is TGTGCCAGCAGCTTGTTTCGGCTAGCGGGGCGCCAAGAGACCCAGTACTTC. It is translated as CASSLFRLAGRQETQYF. The entire variable domain, with the rest obtained from reference TRBV5-6 and TRBJ2-5, is as follows: DAGVTQSPTHLIKTRGQQVTLRCSPKSGHDTVSWYQQALGQGPQFIFQYYEEEERQRGNFPDRFSGHQFPNYSSELNVNALLLGDSALYLCASSLFRLAGRQETQYFGPGTRLLVL.

This clonotype was seen more than once but under ten times. The chain employs TRBV7-6 and TRBJ1-1; D is unresolved. Germline V gives CDR1 SGHVS, CDR2 FNYEAQ. The CDR3 consists of 13 residues. V gave up 5 bases and J gave up 1 base, with 8 bases separating them. The CDR3 region has the DNA TGTGCCAGCAGCCCAGAAGGGAACACTGAAGCTTTCTTT. This encodes CASSPEGNTEAFF.